This T cell receptor (beta chain) was identified during a study of T cell repertoires in cytomegalovirus infection (dated by TCRdb to between 2018 and 2021). Study-level background: The HLA type of each donor mattered for the analysis, because public TCR beta signatures pointed to carriage of CMV infection along with the matching HLA type.

Points on this clonotype: The specificity of this receptor is unknown. No much larger clone exists at a distance of one base, and base qualities are not known.

TCRdb records Illumina HiSeq 1500 as the sequencer. TCRdb applied fastp at Q25 and MiXCR to the public reads, then kept only in-frame beta chains. Rows are unified per CDR3 protein, each entry keeping the most common DNA and genes. The sample records about 180,000 distinct CDR3 sequences, approximately 18% of which are singletons. The ten largest clones represent roughly 24% of the sample. What the research found in general, with its limitations: In both this cohort and an independent roughly 330-donor cohort, the cumulative frequency of public TCR beta family members distinguished carriers of CMV infection plus the relevant HLA type. The ex vivo response was dominated by HLA-C-restricted CMV-specific TCR beta clonotypes, which also provided the single most frequent clonotype in two of eight donors.

The sample comprised CD8+ T cells from PBMCs. The source is a human donor in good health (CMV status not recorded). Some clones in this sample may be carry-over from other donors' samples.

The DNA sequence reads TGTGCCAGCAGCTCCGGGGGGGAGCAGTACTTC. It is translated as CASSSGGEQYF. This receptor chain uses TRBV11-2 and TRBJ2-7; TRBD2 fits 7 bases in the junction. V and J are trimmed by 4 bases and 7 bases, and the gene matches miss 1 base of the junction. The CDR3, cysteine through phenylalanine, is 11 amino acids long. Solely the CDR3 DNA is kept, with 33 bases framed from the first base. The germline V gene provides CDR1 SGHAT and CDR2 FQNNGV.